This T cell receptor (beta chain) emerged from a study of T cells in localized non-small cell lung cancer. By share of the sample, this clone is large. As yet, its antigen is unknown. Sequencing was performed with immunoSEQ multiplex PCR; in TCRdb, only in-frame clones are kept and a portion is missing. The sample contains around 2,700 clones, roughly 31% of which appear only once. The germline gives CDR1 KGHSH, CDR2 LQKENI. The CDR3 has 14 residues. V gave up 6 bases and J gave up 2 bases, with 12 bases separating them. Study conclusions and caveats: Adjacent lung tissue had a median roughly 52 of the top 100 clones found in the tumor. In uninvolved adjacent lung, T cell clonality reached its highest value, exceeding tumor. Among blood samples, higher T cell density accompanied longer overall survival.

This TCR derives from a female donor over 55 with stage II lung adenocarcinoma. Sequenced here: lung tumor tissue, sampled before any cancer treatment. V usage is TRBV18 and J usage is TRBJ2-3; possible D gene TRBD1, 6 bases. This chain's CDR3 is CASSLRTDTDTQYF. The CDR3 nucleotides read TGTGCCAGCTCCCTCCGGACAGACACAGATACGCAGTATTTT.